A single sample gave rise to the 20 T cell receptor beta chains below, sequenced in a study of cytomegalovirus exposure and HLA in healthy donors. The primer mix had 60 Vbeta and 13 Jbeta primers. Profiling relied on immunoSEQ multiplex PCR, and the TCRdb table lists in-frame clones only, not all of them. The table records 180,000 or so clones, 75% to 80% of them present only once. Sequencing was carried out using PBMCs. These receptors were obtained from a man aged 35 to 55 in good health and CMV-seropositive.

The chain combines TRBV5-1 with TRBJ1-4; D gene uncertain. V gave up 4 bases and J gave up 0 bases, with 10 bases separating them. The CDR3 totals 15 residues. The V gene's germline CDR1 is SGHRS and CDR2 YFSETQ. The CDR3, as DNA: TGCGCCAGCAGCGCCTCGGGAACAACTAATGAAAAACTGTTTTTT. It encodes CASSASGTTNEKLFF. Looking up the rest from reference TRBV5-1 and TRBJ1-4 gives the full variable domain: KAGVTQTPRYLIKTRGQQVTLSCSPISGHRSVSWYQQTPGQGLQFLFEYFSETQRNKGNFPGRFSGRQFSNSRSEMNVSTLELGDSALYLCASSASGTTNEKLFFGSGTQLSVL.

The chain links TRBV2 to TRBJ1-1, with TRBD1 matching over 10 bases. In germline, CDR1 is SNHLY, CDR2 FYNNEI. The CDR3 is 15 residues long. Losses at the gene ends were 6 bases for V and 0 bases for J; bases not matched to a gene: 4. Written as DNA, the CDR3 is TGTGCCAGCAGCCGACAGGGGGCGATGAACACTGAAGCTTTCTTT. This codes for CASSRQGAMNTEAFF.

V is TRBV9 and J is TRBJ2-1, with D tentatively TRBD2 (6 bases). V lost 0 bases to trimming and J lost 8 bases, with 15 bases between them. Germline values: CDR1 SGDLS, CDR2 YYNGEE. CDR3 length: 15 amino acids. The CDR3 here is CASSVGDSVTDEQFF. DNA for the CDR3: TGTGCCAGCAGCGTAGGGGACTCAGTGACGGATGAGCAGTTCTTC.

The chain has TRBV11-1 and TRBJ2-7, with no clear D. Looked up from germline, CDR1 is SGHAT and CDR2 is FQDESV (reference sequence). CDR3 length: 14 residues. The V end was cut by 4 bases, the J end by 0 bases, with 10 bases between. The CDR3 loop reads CASSSYISSYEQYF. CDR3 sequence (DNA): TGTGCCAGCAGCTCATACATCAGCTCCTACGAGCAGTACTTC.

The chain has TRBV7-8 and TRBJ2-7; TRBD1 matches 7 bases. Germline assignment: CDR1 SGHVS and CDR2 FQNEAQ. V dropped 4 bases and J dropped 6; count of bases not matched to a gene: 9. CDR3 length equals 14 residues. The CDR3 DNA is TGTGCCAGCAGCTCCCAGACAGGGTTAGGCGAGCAGTACTTC. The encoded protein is CASSSQTGLGEQYF.

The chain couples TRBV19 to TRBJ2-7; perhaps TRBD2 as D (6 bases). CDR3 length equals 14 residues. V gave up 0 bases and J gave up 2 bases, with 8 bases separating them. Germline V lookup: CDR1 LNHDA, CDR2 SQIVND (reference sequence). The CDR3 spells CASSIDSGAYEQYF. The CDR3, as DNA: TGTGCCAGTAGTATAGATTCGGGAGCCTACGAGCAGTACTTC.

CDR3 nucleotides: TGTGCCAGCTATAGGGGAACTCGCACTGAAGCTTTCTTT. It translates to CASYRGTRTEAFF. The gene calls are TRBV28 and TRBJ1-1, with a weak D call TRBD1 (5 bases). With 8 bases removed from V and 4 bases from J, the gap between germline ends came to 14 bases. This CDR3 is 13 amino acids long. Germline lookup yields CDR1 MDHEN and CDR2 SYDVKM.

The chain's CDR3 is CASSMRGGRASDTQYF. For the CDR3, the DNA is TGTGCCAGTAGTATGCGGGGCGGGAGGGCCTCAGATACGCAGTATTTT. The chain is built from TRBV19 and TRBJ2-3; 9 nucleotides agree with TRBD2. CDR3 length: 16 residues. Germline V gene lookup returns CDR1 LNHDA and CDR2 SQIVND (reference sequence). With 3 bases clipped from V and 4 bases from J, the junction kept 8 bases outside the gene matches.

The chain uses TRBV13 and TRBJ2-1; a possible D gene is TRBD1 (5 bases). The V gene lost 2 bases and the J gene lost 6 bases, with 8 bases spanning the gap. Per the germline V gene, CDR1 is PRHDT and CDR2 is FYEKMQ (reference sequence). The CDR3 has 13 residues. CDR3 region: CASSLRGTNEQFF. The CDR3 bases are TGTGCCAGCAGCTTAAGGGGAACCAATGAGCAGTTCTTC.

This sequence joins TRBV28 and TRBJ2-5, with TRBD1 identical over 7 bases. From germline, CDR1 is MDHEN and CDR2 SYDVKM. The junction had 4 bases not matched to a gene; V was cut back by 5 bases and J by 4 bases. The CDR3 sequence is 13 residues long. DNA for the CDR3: TGTGCCAGCAGTAGACAGGGAACAGAGACCCAGTACTTC. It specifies CASSRQGTETQYF.

CDR3 residues: CASSQGPSGASGIVREQYF. The DNA of the CDR3 is TGCGCCAGCAGCCAAGGCCCGTCCGGGGCTAGCGGGATAGTGCGAGAGCAGTACTTC. The rearrangement joins TRBV5-1 to TRBJ2-7, with 9 nucleotides matching TRBD2. The CDR3 sequence is 19 residues long. J lost 7 bases, V lost 4 bases, and 24 bases had no gene match. Germline CDR1 and CDR2: SGHRS and YFSETQ. The full variable domain, completed using reference TRBV5-1 and TRBJ2-7, is KAGVTQTPRYLIKTRGQQVTLSCSPISGHRSVSWYQQTPGQGLQFLFEYFSETQRNKGNFPGRFSGRQFSNSRSEMNVSTLELGDSALYLCASSQGPSGASGIVREQYFGPGTRLTVT.

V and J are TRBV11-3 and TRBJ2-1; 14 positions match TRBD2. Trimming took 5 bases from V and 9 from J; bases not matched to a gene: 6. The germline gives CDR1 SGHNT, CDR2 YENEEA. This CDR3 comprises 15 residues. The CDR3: CASSKTSGRAPEQFF. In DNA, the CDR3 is TGTGCCAGCAGCAAGACTAGCGGGAGGGCCCCTGAGCAGTTCTTC. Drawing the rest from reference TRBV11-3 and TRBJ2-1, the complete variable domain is EAGVVQSPRYKIIEKKQPVAFWCNPISGHNTLYWYLQNLGQGPELLIRYENEEAVDDSQLPKDRFSAERLKGVDSTLKIQPAELGDSAVYLCASSKTSGRAPEQFFGPGTRLTVL.

CDR3 in amino acids: CASSLGTWGASGVHEQYF. CDR3 sequence (DNA): TGTGCCAGCAGCTTAGGGACTTGGGGGGCTAGCGGTGTCCACGAGCAGTACTTC. The chain recombines TRBV11-3 with TRBJ2-7; maybe TRBD2 (7 bases). CDR1 is SGHNT, CDR2 YENEEA, per germline. V lost 1 base and J 5 bases, leaving 24 bases between the germline ends. The CDR3 has 18 amino acids.

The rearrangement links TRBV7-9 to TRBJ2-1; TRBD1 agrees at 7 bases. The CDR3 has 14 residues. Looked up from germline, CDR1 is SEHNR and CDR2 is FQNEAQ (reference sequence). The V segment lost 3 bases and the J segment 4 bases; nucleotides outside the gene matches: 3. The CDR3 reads CASSFGGQYNEQFF. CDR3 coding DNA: TGTGCCAGCAGCTTTGGGGGACAGTACAATGAGCAGTTCTTC.

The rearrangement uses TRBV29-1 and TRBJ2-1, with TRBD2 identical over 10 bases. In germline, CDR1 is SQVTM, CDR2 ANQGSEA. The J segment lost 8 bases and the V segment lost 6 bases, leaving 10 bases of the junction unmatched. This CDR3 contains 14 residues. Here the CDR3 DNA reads TGCAGCGTGCGCCAACTAGCGGGACTTGATGAGCAGTTCTTC. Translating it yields CSVRQLAGLDEQFF.

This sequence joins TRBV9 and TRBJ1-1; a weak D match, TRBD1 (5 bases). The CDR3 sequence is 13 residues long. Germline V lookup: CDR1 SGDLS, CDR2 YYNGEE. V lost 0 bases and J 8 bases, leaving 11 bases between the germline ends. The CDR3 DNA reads TGTGCCAGCAGCGTAGTACAGGACGGGGAAGCTTTCTTT. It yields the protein CASSVVQDGEAFF.

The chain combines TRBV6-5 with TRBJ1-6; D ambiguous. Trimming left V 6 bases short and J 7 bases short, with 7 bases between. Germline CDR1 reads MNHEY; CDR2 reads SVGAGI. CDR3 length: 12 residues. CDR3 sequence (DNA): TGTGCCAGCAGACCAGTAAATTCACCCCTCCACTTT. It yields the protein CASRPVNSPLHF.

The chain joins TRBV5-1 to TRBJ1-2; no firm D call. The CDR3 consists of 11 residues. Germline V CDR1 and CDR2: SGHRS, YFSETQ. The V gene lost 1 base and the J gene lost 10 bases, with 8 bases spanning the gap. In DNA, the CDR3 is TGCGCCAGCAGCTTGTATGCGGACTACACCTTC. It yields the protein CASSLYADYTF.

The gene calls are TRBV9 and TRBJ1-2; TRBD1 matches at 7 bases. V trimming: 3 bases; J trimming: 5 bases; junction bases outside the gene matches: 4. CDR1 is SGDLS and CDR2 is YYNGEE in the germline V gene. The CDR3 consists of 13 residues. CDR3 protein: CASSEGTAYGYTF. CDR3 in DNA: TGTGCCAGCAGCGAGGGGACAGCTTATGGCTACACCTTC.

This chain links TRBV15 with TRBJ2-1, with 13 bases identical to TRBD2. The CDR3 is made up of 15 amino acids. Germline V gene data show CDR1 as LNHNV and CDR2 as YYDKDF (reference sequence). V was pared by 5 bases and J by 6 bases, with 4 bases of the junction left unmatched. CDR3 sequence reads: CATSPTSGRGNEQFF. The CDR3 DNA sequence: TGTGCCACCAGCCCTACTAGCGGGAGGGGCAATGAGCAGTTCTTC. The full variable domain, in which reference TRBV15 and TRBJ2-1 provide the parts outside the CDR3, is DAMVIQNPRYQVTQFGKPVTLSCSQTLNHNVMYWYQQKSSQAPKLLFHYYDKDFNNEADTPDNFQSRRPNTSFCFLDIRSPGLGDTAMYLCATSPTSGRGNEQFFGPGTRLTVL.